The 32 T cell receptor beta chains below come from one sample, sequenced in a study of cytomegalovirus exposure and HLA in healthy donors. TCRdb's copy holds only in-frame clones and misses some; the assay was immunoSEQ multiplex PCR. The sample has around 94,000 clones; about 95% are singletons. Input material: PBMCs. Every receptor here comes from a woman aged 18-29 years in good health and CMV-seronegative.

J is TRBJ2-1 and V is TRBV5-1; a weak D match, TRBD2 (6 bases). The germline V gene has CDR1 SGHRS and CDR2 YFSETQ. CDR3 size: 13 residues. The V end was cut by 2 bases, the J end by 6 bases, with 9 bases between. The CDR3 nucleotides are TGCGCCAGCAGCTTTCTGGGGGGCAATGAGCAGTTCTTC. Translating it yields CASSFLGGNEQFF.

V is TRBV15 and J is TRBJ2-7; D perhaps matches TRBD2 (6 bases). Germline CDR1 LNHNV, CDR2 YYDKDF (reference sequence). V shed 7 bases and J shed 5 bases, with 21 bases lying between them. CDR3 length: 15 amino acids. The CDR3 bases are TGTGCCACCACGTCCTCTAGCGCTGGGGCAGACGAGCAGTACTTC. The encoded protein is CATTSSSAGADEQYF.

V is TRBV6-5 and J is TRBJ2-1; TRBD2 is a possible D gene (5 bases). This CDR3 is built from 15 residues. The germline V gene has CDR1 MNHEY and CDR2 SVGAGI. Trimming left V 4 bases short and J 3 bases short, with 13 bases between. CDR3 coding DNA: TGTGCCAGCAGTTTAACGACTATCGACTACAATGAGCAGTTCTTC. It codes for CASSLTTIDYNEQFF.

The rearrangement joins TRBV19 to TRBJ2-1; 12 nucleotides match TRBD2. V trimming: 3 bases; J trimming: 4 bases; junction bases outside the gene matches: 13. There are 19 residues in the CDR3. The V gene's germline CDR1 is LNHDA and CDR2 SQIVND (reference sequence). CDR3 nucleotides: TGTGCCAGTAGTATTGACTCCCCGGGCGGACTAGCGGGATACAATGAGCAGTTCTTC. Translating gives CASSIDSPGGLAGYNEQFF.

V and J are TRBV30 and TRBJ1-2; tentatively, D is TRBD1 (5 bases). CDR3 length: 15 residues. Trimming left V 3 bases short and J 6 bases short, with 20 bases between. Germline V gene sequence: CDR1 GTSNPN, CDR2 SVGIG (reference sequence). This CDR3 is CAWRDPGGETNGYTF. The CDR3 nucleotides read TGTGCCTGGAGAGACCCGGGGGGAGAGACAAATGGCTACACCTTC.

The chain recombines TRBV5-6 with TRBJ1-4, with D uncertain. The CDR3 sequence is 14 residues long. Per the germline V gene, CDR1 is SGHDT and CDR2 is YYEEEE. V was cut by 1 base and J by 3 bases, with 7 bases left in between. The CDR3 coding sequence is TGTGCCAGCAGCTTGAGACAACCTAATGAAAAACTGTTTTTT. Its protein is CASSLRQPNEKLFF.

The rearrangement joins TRBV10-1 to TRBJ1-1, with D perhaps matching TRBD1 (5 bases). Germline assignment: CDR1 WNHNN and CDR2 SYGVQD (reference sequence). The CDR3 consists of 13 residues. Trimming left V 8 bases short and J 11 bases short, with 21 bases between. Here the CDR3 reads CASVDWDGGKAFF. The CDR3 DNA reads as TGCGCCAGCGTCGATTGGGACGGGGGAAAGGCTTTCTTT.

The V and J genes are TRBV11-3 and TRBJ2-3, with 7 nucleotides matching TRBD2. This CDR3 is built from 15 residues. Germline assignment: CDR1 SGHNT and CDR2 YENEEA. Trimming at V came to 1 base and at J to 7 bases, leaving 8 bases not matched to a gene. The CDR3 spells CASSLGAGEIYTQYF. CDR3 in DNA: TGTGCCAGCAGCTTAGGGGCGGGGGAGATATATACGCAGTATTTT.

The rearrangement links TRBV11-3 to TRBJ1-1, with D unresolved. Trimming removed 1 base at V and 4 bases at J, with 10 bases between. The CDR3 is made up of 14 amino acids. Germline V lookup: CDR1 SGHNT, CDR2 YENEEA. CDR3 amino acids: CASSLGARGTEAFF. Written as DNA, the CDR3 is TGTGCCAGCAGCTTAGGGGCACGGGGCACTGAAGCTTTCTTT. The variable domain in full, completed from reference TRBV11-3 and TRBJ1-1, reads EAGVVQSPRYKIIEKKQPVAFWCNPISGHNTLYWYLQNLGQGPELLIRYENEEAVDDSQLPKDRFSAERLKGVDSTLKIQPAELGDSAVYLCASSLGARGTEAFFGQGTRLTVV.

The V call is TRBV25-1, the J call TRBJ2-5; maybe TRBD2 (6 bases). Germline CDR1 MGHDK, CDR2 SYGVNS. The CDR3 sequence is 14 residues long. Trimming shortened V by 7 bases and J by 7 bases, and 19 bases separated the two germline ends. CDR3 sequence (DNA): TGTGCCAGCAACGGAAGGGAGGACCGGGGGACCCAGTACTTC. It codes for CASNGREDRGTQYF.

The V gene is TRBV7-2, the J gene TRBJ2-1, with a weak D call TRBD2 (6 bases). CDR3 length: 15 amino acids. The germline V gene encodes CDR1 SGHTA and CDR2 FQGNSA. V was pared by 5 bases and J by 6 bases, with 17 bases between. DNA of the CDR3: TGTGCCAGCAGCGGCGTGGGGGGAGTGAGCAATGAGCAGTTCTTC. Amino acid sequence: CASSGVGGVSNEQFF.

The chain combines TRBV30 with TRBJ2-2, with no clear D. V lost 0 bases and J lost 0, with 5 bases in between. The germline CDR1 and CDR2 sequences are GTSNPN and SVGIG (reference sequence). This CDR3 spans 14 amino acids. DNA of the CDR3: TGTGCCTGGAGTGTACTCCCGAACACCGGGGAGCTGTTTTTT. The encoded protein is CAWSVLPNTGELFF.

The gene calls are TRBV10-3 and TRBJ1-2; 7 nucleotides align to TRBD1. With V trimmed by 4 bases and J by 10 bases, 12 bases remained unmatched. There are 14 residues in the CDR3. Germline V gene data show CDR1 as ENHRY and CDR2 as SYGVKD. CDR3 sequence: CAISASDRAFDYTF. DNA for the CDR3: TGTGCCATCAGTGCATCAGACAGGGCTTTCGACTACACCTTC.

The chain is built from TRBV30 and TRBJ2-3, with no clear D. The length of the CDR3 is 11 residues. Per the germline V gene, CDR1 is GTSNPN and CDR2 is SVGIG (reference sequence). Trimming shortened V by 1 base and J by 6 bases, and 5 bases separated the two germline ends. The CDR3 region has the DNA TGTGCCTGGAGTGGAGGCGATACGCAGTATTTT. Residues: CAWSGGDTQYF. The full variable domain, its missing parts supplied by reference TRBV30 and TRBJ2-3, is SQTIHQWPATLVQPVGSPLSLECTVEGTSNPNLYWYRQAAGRGLQLLFYSVGIGQISSEVPQNLSASRPQDRQFILSSKKLLLSDSGFYLCAWSGGDTQYFGPGTRLTVL.

The rearrangement uses TRBV30 and TRBJ1-1; a possible D gene is TRBD1 (5 bases). The germline V gene has CDR1 GTSNPN and CDR2 SVGIG (reference sequence). The V gene lost 0 bases and the J gene lost 6 bases, with 17 bases spanning the gap. This CDR3 comprises 15 residues. The DNA of the CDR3 is TGTGCCTGGAGTGTACGGGACTGGCTGGGCGCTGAAGCTTTCTTT. This gives the protein CAWSVRDWLGAEAFF.

The gene calls are TRBV5-6 and TRBJ2-3; 9 nucleotides line up with TRBD2. The CDR3 is 17 residues long. Germline CDR1 is SGHDT and CDR2 is YYEEEE. V gave up 4 bases and J gave up 5 bases; unmatched junction bases: 14. The CDR3 DNA reads as TGTGCCAGCAGCCATACCCCGGAGCGGGAGGATGGAGATACGCAGTATTTT. Amino acids: CASSHTPEREDGDTQYF.

This clone was seen only a few times. The chain carries TRBV15 and TRBJ1-5, with TRBD1 matching over 9 bases. The V gene's germline CDR1 is LNHNV and CDR2 YYDKDF (reference sequence). The CDR3 is 15 amino acids. The V gene end was trimmed by 5 bases and the J gene end by 3 bases; junction bases not matched to a gene: 5. The CDR3 loop is CATSGGQGTNQPQHF. DNA of the CDR3: TGTGCCACCAGCGGAGGACAGGGGACCAATCAGCCCCAGCATTTT.

The chain has TRBV2 and TRBJ2-3; D possibly corresponds to TRBD2 (6 bases). CDR1 is SNHLY and CDR2 is FYNNEI in the germline V gene. The CDR3 spans 15 residues. V was clipped by 6 bases and J by 2 bases, with 15 bases between them. CDR3 in amino acids: CASSPTRGNTDTQYF. The DNA for the CDR3 is TGTGCCAGCAGCCCGACTAGAGGTAACACAGATACGCAGTATTTT.

The V call is TRBV4-2, the J call TRBJ2-5; 11 nucleotides match TRBD2. This CDR3 region has 16 residues. V shed 2 bases and J 7 bases; nucleotides not matched to a gene: 9. From germline, CDR1 is LGHNA and CDR2 YNFKEQ. CDR3 region: CASSQNSGGASGTQYF. The DNA for the CDR3 is TGTGCCAGCAGCCAAAATAGCGGGGGGGCGTCGGGGACCCAGTACTTC.

CDR3: CASSEGGLAGVGEQYF. The CDR3 DNA reads TGTGCCAGCAGCGAAGGCGGACTAGCGGGAGTCGGCGAGCAGTACTTC. The chain combines TRBV7-6 with TRBJ2-7; 13 positions agree with TRBD2. Germline V gene sequence: CDR1 SGHVS, CDR2 FNYEAQ. There are 16 residues in the CDR3. With V trimmed by 5 bases and J by 6 bases, 10 bases remained unmatched.

This clone is a singleton in its sample. The rearrangement joins TRBV7-6 to TRBJ2-1; no definite D call. From germline, CDR1 is SGHVS and CDR2 FNYEAQ. CDR3 length: 14 residues. V dropped 1 base and J dropped 6 bases, with 10 bases sitting between them. CDR3 amino acids: CASSLGQELNEQFF. The CDR3 DNA sequence: TGTGCCAGCAGCTTAGGACAAGAACTCAATGAGCAGTTCTTC.

CDR3 residues: CASSLGPGGEANIQYF. CDR3 DNA sequence: TGTGCCAGCAGCTTAGGGCCCGGCGGAGAGGCGAACATTCAGTACTTC. The rearrangement links TRBV13 to TRBJ2-4; D unresolved. Germline V gene data show CDR1 as PRHDT and CDR2 as FYEKMQ (reference sequence). CDR3 length equals 16 residues. Trimming cost V 0 bases and J 7 bases, with 16 bases left between them.

This clone was counted only a few times. The genes are TRBV5-1 and TRBJ2-7, with TRBD2 as a possible D gene (6 bases). The germline CDR1 and CDR2 sequences are SGHRS and YFSETQ. The CDR3 totals 13 residues. Trimming stripped 4 bases from V and 2 bases from J, with 10 bases between. CDR3 sequence: CASSRDSAYEQYF. The CDR3, as DNA: TGCGCCAGCAGCAGGGACTCCGCCTACGAGCAGTACTTC.

The chain employs TRBV2 and TRBJ1-1, with D unclear. V lost 8 bases, J lost 4 bases, and 17 bases lay in between. CDR1 and CDR2 (germline): SNHLY, FYNNEI. The CDR3 length is 14 residues. The CDR3: CASGKLSGGTEAFF. The CDR3 DNA reads TGTGCCAGCGGCAAATTATCGGGAGGCACTGAAGCTTTCTTT.

The rearrangement joins TRBV19 to TRBJ2-5; 7 positions agree with TRBD1. V gave up 3 bases and J gave up 3 bases; unmatched junction bases: 4. CDR1 LNHDA and CDR2 SQIVND come from the germline V gene (reference sequence). The CDR3 has 14 amino acids. DNA of the CDR3: TGTGCCAGTAGTATGGGACAGATAAAAGAGACCCAGTACTTC. The encoded protein is CASSMGQIKETQYF.

The rearrangement joins TRBV5-1 to TRBJ2-3; 8 bases match TRBD2. Germline lookup yields CDR1 SGHRS and CDR2 YFSETQ. V was pared by 4 bases and J by 5 bases, with 15 bases of the junction left unmatched. This CDR3 is 17 amino acids long. CDR3 nucleotides: TGCGCCAGCAGCCTCCAATGGACGGGGGGGGTTGTAGATACGCAGTATTTT. Protein: CASSLQWTGGVVDTQYF.

J is TRBJ2-5 and V is TRBV7-3; 9 positions match TRBD1. The CDR3 covers 18 residues. Trimming removed 1 base from V and 2 bases from J; junction bases left unmatched: 11. The V gene's germline CDR1 is SGHTA and CDR2 FQGTGA. CDR3 residues: CASSLRAPGQGYQETQYF. The CDR3 DNA sequence: TGTGCCAGCAGCTTAAGGGCCCCGGGACAGGGTTATCAAGAGACCCAGTACTTC.

This chain uses TRBV27 with TRBJ1-2; D gene ambiguous. The V end lost 3 bases, the J end lost 0 bases, and 5 bases lay between the germline ends. The CDR3 is 13 amino acids. The germline gives CDR1 MNHEY, CDR2 SMNVEV (reference sequence). Here the CDR3 DNA reads TGTGCCAGCAGTTTTGAGCCTAACTATGGCTACACCTTC. Translation gives CASSFEPNYGYTF.

The rearrangement joins TRBV18 to TRBJ1-2, with D perhaps TRBD1 (6 bases). Germline assignment: CDR1 KGHSH and CDR2 LQKENI. V was shortened by 1 base and J by 2 bases, with 8 bases between the two germline ends. The CDR3 totals 14 residues. CDR3 in amino acids: CASSPQDRNYGYTF. The CDR3 nucleotides read TGTGCCAGCTCACCACAAGACAGGAACTATGGCTACACCTTC.

The chain has TRBV2 and TRBJ2-2; TRBD1 matches 8 bases. V trimming: 8 bases; J trimming: 8 bases; junction bases outside the gene matches: 7. The germline V gene has CDR1 SNHLY and CDR2 FYNNEI. CDR3 length equals 13 residues. The CDR3 loop reads CASGGQGEGELFF. CDR3 nucleotide sequence: TGTGCCAGCGGCGGACAGGGAGAGGGGGAGCTGTTTTTT.

The genes are TRBV14 and TRBJ1-1, with 8 nucleotides matching TRBD1. The CDR3 length is 15 residues. CDR1 and CDR2 (germline): SGHDN, FVKESK. J gave up 6 bases and V 0 bases, and 6 bases lay outside the gene matches. CDR3 coding DNA: TGTGCCAGCAGCCAAGATTGGACAGGGATTTCTGAAGCTTTCTTT. It translates to CASSQDWTGISEAFF.

The genes are TRBV5-1 and TRBJ2-7; 8 bases match TRBD1. With 2 bases clipped from V and 2 bases from J, the junction kept 6 bases outside the gene matches. Germline CDR1 reads SGHRS; CDR2 reads YFSETQ. The CDR3 sequence is 15 residues long. Here the CDR3 reads CASSLTGTGAYEQYF. CDR3 nucleotides: TGCGCCAGCAGCTTAACCGGGACAGGTGCCTACGAGCAGTACTTC.